The 14 T cell receptor beta chains presented below share a single source sample, sequenced in a study of shared clonotypes between healthy human individuals (dated by TCRdb to 2018 to 2020). Library preparation used the immunoSEQ multiplex PCR assay. As stored in TCRdb, this immuneACCESS dataset retains in-frame rearrangements with V and J assigned. A fraction of the clones does not appear; measured against another copy, unresolved V genes explain less than half of the discrepancy, and the remainder lacks a known reason. The sample table records about 380,000 clones; 96% of these occur just once. Together, the top ten hold approximately 0.3% of the sample. Sequencing was performed on memory CD8+ T cells sorted from blood. In light of the paper, this sample's cell subset or site label describes: CD45RO+ cells pooled with CCR7-negative TemRA cells. The receptor source for this set is a man aged 30 to 45 in good health.

In DNA form, the CDR3 reads TGTGCCACCAGCAGAAACCCAGGGTGGGACAATTACAATGAGCAGTTCTTC. It is translated as CATSRNPGWDNYNEQFF. The chain couples TRBV15 to TRBJ2-1, with D possibly being TRBD1 (6 bases). This CDR3 spans 17 amino acids. CDR1 is LNHNV and CDR2 is YYDKDF in the germline V gene (reference sequence). V was shortened by 2 bases and J by 4 bases, with 18 bases between the two germline ends. Based on the CDR3 plus reference TRBV15 and TRBJ2-1, the full variable domain is DAMVIQNPRYQVTQFGKPVTLSCSQTLNHNVMYWYQQKSSQAPKLLFHYYDKDFNNEADTPDNFQSRRPNTSFCFLDIRSPGLGDTAMYLCATSRNPGWDNYNEQFFGPGTRLTVL.

J is TRBJ2-7 and V is TRBV10-3; TRBD2 matches 8 bases. The CDR3 is 15 amino acids. V trimming: 3 bases; J trimming: 0 bases; junction bases outside the gene matches: 4. The germline V gene encodes CDR1 ENHRY and CDR2 SYGVKD. Here the CDR3 reads CAISDSAGGSYEQYF. In DNA, the CDR3 is TGTGCCATCAGTGACTCTGCGGGGGGCTCCTACGAGCAGTACTTC.

The chain employs TRBV29-1 and TRBJ2-5, with a weak D call TRBD2 (6 bases). The CDR3 runs to 13 residues. CDR1 and CDR2 from the germline V gene are SQVTM and ANQGSEA. Trimming stripped 5 bases from V and 5 bases from J, with 15 bases between. This chain's CDR3 is CSVMTRMVETQYF. The DNA for the CDR3 is TGCAGCGTTATGACTAGAATGGTCGAGACCCAGTACTTC.

This rearrangement joins TRBV5-6 to TRBJ1-1; TRBD1 is a possible D gene (5 bases). CDR1 is SGHDT, CDR2 YYEEEE, per germline. V was clipped by 4 bases and J by 1 base, with 8 bases between them. The CDR3 extends over 13 amino acids. The DNA of the CDR3 is TGTGCCAGCAGCCTTGACAGGAACACTGAAGCTTTCTTT. Protein product: CASSLDRNTEAFF.

This sequence joins TRBV11-2 and TRBJ2-7, with D perhaps TRBD2 (6 bases). Germline V CDR1 and CDR2: SGHAT, FQNNGV. The CDR3 sequence is 16 residues long. V shed 1 base and J shed 0 bases, with 13 bases lying between them. The chain's CDR3 is CASSLAGTPSSYEQYF. The DNA of the CDR3 is TGTGCCAGCAGCTTAGCCGGGACTCCAAGCTCCTACGAGCAGTACTTC.

V is TRBV29-1 and J is TRBJ2-7; D gene uncertain. CDR1 SQVTM and CDR2 ANQGSEA come from the germline V gene. The CDR3 length is 11 residues. The V and J ends lost 4 bases and 2 bases respectively, with 6 bases between them. CDR3 protein: CSVGRTYEQYF. The CDR3, as DNA: TGCAGCGTTGGGCGCACCTACGAGCAGTACTTC.

The chain employs TRBV5-6 and TRBJ1-5, with unresolved D. With 1 base removed from V and 6 bases from J, the gap between germline ends came to 8 bases. From germline, CDR1 is SGHDT and CDR2 YYEEEE. The CDR3 runs 13 residues. The CDR3 region has the DNA TGTGCCAGCAGCTTGTACGAGACTCAGCCCCAGCATTTT. Its translation: CASSLYETQPQHF.

J is TRBJ2-3 and V is TRBV28, with unresolved D. Germline loops: CDR1 MDHEN, CDR2 SYDVKM. Trimming shortened V by 3 bases and J by 6 bases, and 10 bases separated the two germline ends. The CDR3 is 13 amino acids. The CDR3 protein is CASSFSVRDTQYF. The CDR3 coding sequence is TGTGCCAGCAGTTTCTCCGTCCGGGATACGCAGTATTTT.

As regards this clone: Other DNA sequences in this specimen translate into the identical CDR3. The chain employs TRBV13 and TRBJ2-2, with D hard to call. The ends were cut back, 4 bases at V and 6 bases at J, with 6 bases in the middle. Germline CDR1 is PRHDT and CDR2 is FYEKMQ (reference sequence). The CDR3 loop spans 12 amino acids. CDR3 region: CASSSLAGELFF. Written as DNA, the CDR3 is TGTGCCAGCAGCTCCCTTGCCGGGGAGCTGTTTTTT.

This clone was observed a single time. The chain has TRBV5-1 and TRBJ2-1, with 8 positions matching TRBD1. After removal of 1 base from V and 7 bases from J, the junction contained 4 bases not matched to a gene. Germline assignment: CDR1 SGHRS and CDR2 YFSETQ. CDR3 size: 14 residues. The CDR3 bases are TGCGCCAGCAGCTTGTTTGACAGGGGTAATGAGCAGTTCTTC. Its translation: CASSLFDRGNEQFF.

The chain is built from TRBV6-5 and TRBJ2-7, with 9 nucleotides matching TRBD1. Germline CDR1 is MNHEY and CDR2 is SVGAGI. Germline trimming cut 0 bases from V and 7 bases from J; bases unmatched to any gene: 10. This CDR3 is built from 16 residues. The CDR3 nucleotides read TGTGCCAGCAGTTACTCGGCCTCCGGGACAGGGTGGGAGCAGTACTTC. Encoded protein: CASSYSASGTGWEQYF.

This clone was counted a single time. This chain uses TRBV7-8 with TRBJ2-2; 7 bases match TRBD2. This CDR3 has 14 amino acids. The J segment lost 2 bases and the V segment lost 9 bases, leaving 6 bases of the junction unmatched. The germline V gene has CDR1 SGHVS and CDR2 FQNEAQ. The CDR3 region has the DNA TGTGCCAGTCTGAGCGGGGTCAACACCGGGGAGCTGTTTTTT. Translating it yields CASLSGVNTGELFF. The entire variable domain, with the rest obtained from reference TRBV7-8 and TRBJ2-2, is as follows: GAGVSQSPRYKVAKRGQDVALRCDPISGHVSLFWYQQALGQGPEFLTYFQNEAQLDKSGLPSDRFFAERPEGSVSTLKIQRTQQEDSAVYLCASLSGVNTGELFFGEGSRLTVL.

The V and J genes are TRBV7-9 and TRBJ2-1, with 8 nucleotides matching TRBD1. Germline values: CDR1 SEHNR, CDR2 FQNEAQ (reference sequence). J was trimmed by 7 bases and V by 5 bases; bases with no gene match: 7. This CDR3 comprises 14 residues. CDR3 amino acids: CASSGSGGANEQFF. In DNA, the CDR3 is TGTGCCAGCAGCGGTTCAGGGGGCGCAAATGAGCAGTTCTTC.

The CDR3 nucleotides read TGTGCTAGTGGTTTGGGACGGACAGGAGGGACTAGCGGGTTCTACAATGAGCAGTTCTTC. The encoded protein is CASGLGRTGGTSGFYNEQFF. The chain employs TRBV12-5 and TRBJ2-1; 12 nucleotides align to TRBD2. The V and J ends lost 1 base and 3 bases, in that order; junction bases with no gene match: 13. The CDR3 loop spans 20 amino acids. CDR1 LGHNT and CDR2 FRNRAP come from the germline V gene.